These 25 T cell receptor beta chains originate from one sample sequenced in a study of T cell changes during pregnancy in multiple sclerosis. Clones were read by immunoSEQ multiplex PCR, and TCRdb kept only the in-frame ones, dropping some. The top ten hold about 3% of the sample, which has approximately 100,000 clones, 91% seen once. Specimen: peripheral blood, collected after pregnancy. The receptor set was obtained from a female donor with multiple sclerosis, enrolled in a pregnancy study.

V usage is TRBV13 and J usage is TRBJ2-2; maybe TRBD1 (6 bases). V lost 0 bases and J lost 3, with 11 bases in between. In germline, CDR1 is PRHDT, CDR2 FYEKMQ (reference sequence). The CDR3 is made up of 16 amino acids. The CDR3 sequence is CASSLGRQEYTGELFF. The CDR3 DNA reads TGTGCCAGCAGCTTAGGGAGACAGGAGTACACCGGGGAGCTGTTTTTT.

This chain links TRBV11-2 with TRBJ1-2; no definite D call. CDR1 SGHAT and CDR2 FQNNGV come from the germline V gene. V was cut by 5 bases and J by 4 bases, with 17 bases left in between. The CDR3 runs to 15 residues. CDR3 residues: CASSPRRGPGYGYTF. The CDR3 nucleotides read TGTGCCAGCAGCCCTCGAAGAGGGCCGGGCTATGGCTACACCTTC.

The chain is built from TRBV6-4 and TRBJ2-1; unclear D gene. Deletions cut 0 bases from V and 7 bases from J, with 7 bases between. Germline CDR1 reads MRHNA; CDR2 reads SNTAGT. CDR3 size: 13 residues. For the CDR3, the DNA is TGTGCCAGCAGTGACTCGGCTGTGAATGAGCAGTTCTTC. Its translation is CASSDSAVNEQFF.

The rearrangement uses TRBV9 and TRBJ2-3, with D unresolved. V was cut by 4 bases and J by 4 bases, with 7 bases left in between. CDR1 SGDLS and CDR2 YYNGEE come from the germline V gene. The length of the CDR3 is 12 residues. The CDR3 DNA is TGTGCCAGCAGCCCAGAAGCAGATACGCAGTATTTT. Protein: CASSPEADTQYF.

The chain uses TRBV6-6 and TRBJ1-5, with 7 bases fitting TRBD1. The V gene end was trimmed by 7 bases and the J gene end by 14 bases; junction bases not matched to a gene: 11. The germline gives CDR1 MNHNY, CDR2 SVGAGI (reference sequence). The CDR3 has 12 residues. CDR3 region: CASTRGDREKHF. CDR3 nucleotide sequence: TGTGCCAGCACCCGGGGCGACAGGGAAAAGCATTTT.

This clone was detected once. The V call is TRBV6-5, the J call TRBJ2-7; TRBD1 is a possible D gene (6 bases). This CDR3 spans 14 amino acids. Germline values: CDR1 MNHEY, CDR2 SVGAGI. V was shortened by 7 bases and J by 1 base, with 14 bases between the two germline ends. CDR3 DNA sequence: TGTGCCAGCACGAAAAACAGGGATTCCTACGAGCAGTACTTC. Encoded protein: CASTKNRDSYEQYF.

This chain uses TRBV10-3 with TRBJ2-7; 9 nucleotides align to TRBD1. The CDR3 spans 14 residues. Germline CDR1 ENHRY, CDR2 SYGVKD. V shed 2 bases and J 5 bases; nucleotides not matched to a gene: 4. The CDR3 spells CAISEPGQGNEQYF. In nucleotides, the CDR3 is TGTGCCATCAGTGAGCCGGGACAGGGCAACGAGCAGTACTTC.

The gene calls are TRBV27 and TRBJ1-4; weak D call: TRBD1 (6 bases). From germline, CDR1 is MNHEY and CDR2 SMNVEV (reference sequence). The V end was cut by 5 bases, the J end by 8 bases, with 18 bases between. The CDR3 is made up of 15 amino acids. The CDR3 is CASSPAGTRGEKLFF. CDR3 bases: TGTGCCAGCAGTCCCGCGGGCACCAGGGGAGAAAAACTGTTTTTT. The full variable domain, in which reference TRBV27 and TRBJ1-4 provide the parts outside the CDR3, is EAQVTQNPRYLITVTGKKLTVTCSQNMNHEYMSWYRQDPGLGLRQIYYSMNVEVTDKGDVPEGYKVSRKEKRNFPLILESPSPNQTSLYFCASSPAGTRGEKLFFGSGTQLSVL.

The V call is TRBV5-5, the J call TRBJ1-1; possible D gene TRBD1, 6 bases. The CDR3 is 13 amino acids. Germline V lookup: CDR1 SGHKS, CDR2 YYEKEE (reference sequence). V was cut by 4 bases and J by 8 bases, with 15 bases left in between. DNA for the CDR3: TGTGCCAGCAGCCCGGCGGGGGGCGGCGAAGCTTTCTTT. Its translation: CASSPAGGGEAFF.

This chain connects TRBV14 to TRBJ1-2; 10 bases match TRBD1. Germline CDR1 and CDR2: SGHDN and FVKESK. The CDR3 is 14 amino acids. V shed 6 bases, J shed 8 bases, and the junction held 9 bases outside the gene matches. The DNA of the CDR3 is TGTGCCAGCAGGAGACAGGGGGCCGTAACGGGCTACACCTTC. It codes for CASRRQGAVTGYTF.

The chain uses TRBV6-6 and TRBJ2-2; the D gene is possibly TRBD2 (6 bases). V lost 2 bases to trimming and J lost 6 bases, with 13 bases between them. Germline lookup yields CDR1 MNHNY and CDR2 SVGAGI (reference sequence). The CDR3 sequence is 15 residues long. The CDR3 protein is CASSYGQGGAGELFF. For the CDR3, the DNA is TGTGCCAGCAGTTACGGGCAGGGAGGCGCCGGGGAGCTGTTTTTT.

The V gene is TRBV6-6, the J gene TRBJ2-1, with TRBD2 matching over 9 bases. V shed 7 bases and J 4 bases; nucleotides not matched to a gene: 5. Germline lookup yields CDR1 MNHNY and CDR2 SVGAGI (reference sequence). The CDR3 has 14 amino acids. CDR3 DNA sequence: TGTGCCAGCATTAGCGGGGGCCCGTACAATGAGCAGTTCTTC. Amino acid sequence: CASISGGPYNEQFF.

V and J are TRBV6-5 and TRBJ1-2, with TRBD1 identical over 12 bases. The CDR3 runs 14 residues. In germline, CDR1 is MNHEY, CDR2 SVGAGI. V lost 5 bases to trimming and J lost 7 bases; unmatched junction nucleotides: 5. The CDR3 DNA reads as TGTGCCAGCAGTCCGGGACAGGGGGCTAGTGGCTACACCTTC. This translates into CASSPGQGASGYTF.

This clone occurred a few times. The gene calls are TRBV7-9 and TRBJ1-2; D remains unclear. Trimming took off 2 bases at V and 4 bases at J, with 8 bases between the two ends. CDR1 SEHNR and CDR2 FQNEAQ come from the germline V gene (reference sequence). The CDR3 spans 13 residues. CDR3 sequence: CASSLSASYGYTF. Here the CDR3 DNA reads TGTGCCAGCAGCTTAAGCGCCAGCTATGGCTACACCTTC.

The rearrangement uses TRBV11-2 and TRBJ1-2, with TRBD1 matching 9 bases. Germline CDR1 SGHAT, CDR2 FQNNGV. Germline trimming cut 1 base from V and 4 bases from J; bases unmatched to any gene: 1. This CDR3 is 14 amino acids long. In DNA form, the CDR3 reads TGTGCCAGCAGCTTAGGACAGGGGGGCTATGGCTACACCTTC. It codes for CASSLGQGGYGYTF.

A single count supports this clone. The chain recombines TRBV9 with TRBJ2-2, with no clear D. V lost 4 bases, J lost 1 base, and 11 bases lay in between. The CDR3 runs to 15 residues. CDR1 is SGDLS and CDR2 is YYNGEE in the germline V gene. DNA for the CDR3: TGTGCCAGCAGCCCGAGCCCCATGAACACCGGGGAGCTGTTTTTT. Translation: CASSPSPMNTGELFF.

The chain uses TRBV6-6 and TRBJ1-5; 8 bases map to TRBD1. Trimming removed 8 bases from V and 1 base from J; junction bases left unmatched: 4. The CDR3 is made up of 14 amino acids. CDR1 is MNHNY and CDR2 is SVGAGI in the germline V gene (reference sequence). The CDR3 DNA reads TGTGCCAGCTTGAGGACAGGGAGCAATCAGCCCCAGCATTTT. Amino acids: CASLRTGSNQPQHF.

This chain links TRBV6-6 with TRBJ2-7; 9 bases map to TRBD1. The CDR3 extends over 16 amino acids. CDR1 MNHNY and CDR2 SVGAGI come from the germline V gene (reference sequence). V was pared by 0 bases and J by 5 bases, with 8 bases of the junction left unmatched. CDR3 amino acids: CASSYSGQGITDEQYF. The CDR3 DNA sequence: TGTGCCAGCAGTTACTCGGGACAGGGAATTACCGACGAGCAGTACTTC.

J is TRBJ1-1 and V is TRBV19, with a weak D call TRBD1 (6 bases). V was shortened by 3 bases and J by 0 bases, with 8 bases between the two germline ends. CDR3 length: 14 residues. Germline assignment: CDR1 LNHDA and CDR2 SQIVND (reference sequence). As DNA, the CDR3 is TGTGCCAGTAGTATGGGACACTTGAACACTGAAGCTTTCTTT. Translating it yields CASSMGHLNTEAFF.

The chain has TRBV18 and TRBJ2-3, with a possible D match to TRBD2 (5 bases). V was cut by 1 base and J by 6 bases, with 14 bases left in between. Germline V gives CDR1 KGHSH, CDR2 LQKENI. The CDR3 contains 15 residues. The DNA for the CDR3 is TGTGCCAGCTCACCACGTTATTCGGGCGGGGATACGCAGTATTTT. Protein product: CASSPRYSGGDTQYF.

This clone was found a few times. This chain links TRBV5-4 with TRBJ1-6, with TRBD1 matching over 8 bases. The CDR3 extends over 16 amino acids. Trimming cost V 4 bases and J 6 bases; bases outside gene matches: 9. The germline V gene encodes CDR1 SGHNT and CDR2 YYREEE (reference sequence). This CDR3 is CASSGGDRSLNSPLHF. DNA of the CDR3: TGTGCCAGCAGCGGGGGGGACAGGAGCCTTAATTCACCCCTCCACTTT.

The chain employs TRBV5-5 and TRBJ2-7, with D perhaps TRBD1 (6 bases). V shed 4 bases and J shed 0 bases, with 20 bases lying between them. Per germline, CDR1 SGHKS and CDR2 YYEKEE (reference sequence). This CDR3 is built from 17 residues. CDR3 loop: CASSQYGQSFTSYEQYF. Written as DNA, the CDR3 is TGTGCCAGCAGCCAATACGGACAGTCGTTTACCTCCTACGAGCAGTACTTC.

The CDR3: CASSEHYTEAFF. The CDR3 DNA reads TGTGCCAGCAGTGAACACTACACTGAAGCTTTCTTT. The J gene is TRBJ1-1, the V gene TRBV6-1; D is uncertain. The germline gives CDR1 MNHNS, CDR2 SASEGT. The CDR3 totals 12 residues. V shed 2 bases and J shed 3 bases, with 4 bases lying between them.

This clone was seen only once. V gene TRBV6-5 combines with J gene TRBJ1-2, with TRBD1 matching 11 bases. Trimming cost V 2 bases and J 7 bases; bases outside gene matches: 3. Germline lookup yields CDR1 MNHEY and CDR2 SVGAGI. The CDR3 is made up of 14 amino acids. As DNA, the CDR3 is TGTGCCAGCAGTTACGGGGACAGGGGGGCTGGCTACACCTTC. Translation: CASSYGDRGAGYTF.

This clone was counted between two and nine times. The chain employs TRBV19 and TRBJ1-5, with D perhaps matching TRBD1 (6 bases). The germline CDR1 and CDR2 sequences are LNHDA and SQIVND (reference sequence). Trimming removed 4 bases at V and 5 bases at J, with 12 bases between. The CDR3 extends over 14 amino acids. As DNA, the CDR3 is TGTGCCAGTAGTACACAGGGTTTCGATCAGCCCCAGCATTTT. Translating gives CASSTQGFDQPQHF.